These 26 T cell receptor beta chains were sequenced from one sample in a study of vaccination and CD4 T cells after COVID-19. Treatment: roughly 10-day PBMC culture with coronavirus spike peptide pools or control peptides (ViraFEST assay). Once obtained from cultured CD4+ T cells, the DNA was sequenced using the Oncomine TCR Beta short-read assay. Each CDR3 protein is one row after TCRdb ran MiXCR on the PCR reads. The table lists about 4,400 distinct CDR3 sequences, about 20% of them singletons. These receptors' targets are unknown. Material for sequencing was CD4+ T cells from blood, cultured in vitro. These receptors originate from a human donor who had recovered from COVID-19.

This clonotype occurred a few times. The genes are TRBV5-1 and TRBJ2-7, with D unresolved. The CDR3 has 13 residues. V lost 2 bases and J lost 0, with 6 bases in between. Germline V gene lookup returns CDR1 SGHRS and CDR2 YFSETQ. The CDR3 DNA is TGCGCCAGCAGCTTAACGGGCTCCTACGAGCAGTACTTC. Its translation: CASSLTGSYEQYF.

This clonotype qualifies as large. The chain has TRBV20-1 and TRBJ2-3; 8 bases line up with TRBD1. From germline, CDR1 is DFQATT and CDR2 SNEGSKA (reference sequence). V lost 4 bases to trimming and J lost 0 bases; unmatched junction nucleotides: 6. CDR3 length: 15 residues. CDR3 residues: CSAMSGTGSTDTQYF. In DNA form, the CDR3 reads TGCAGTGCTATGTCCGGGACAGGCAGCACAGATACGCAGTATTTT.

This clonotype was picked up a small number of times. The chain has TRBV2 and TRBJ1-2; D possibly corresponds to TRBD1 (6 bases). This CDR3 has 13 amino acids. Germline V gene sequence: CDR1 SNHLY, CDR2 FYNNEI. V was trimmed by 7 bases and J by 6 bases, leaving 15 bases between them. The CDR3 coding sequence is TGTGCCAGCACTCGCCAGGGGTTGGATGGCTACACCTTC. Amino acid sequence: CASTRQGLDGYTF. Drawing the rest from reference TRBV2 and TRBJ1-2, the complete variable domain is EPEVTQTPSHQVTQMGQEVILRCVPISNHLYFYWYRQILGQKVEFLVSFYNNEISEKSEIFDDQFSVERPDGSNFTLKIRSTKLEDSAMYFCASTRQGLDGYTFGSGTRLTVV.

This clonotype qualifies as medium-sized. The V gene is TRBV15, the J gene TRBJ1-5, with D unresolved. CDR1 LNHNV and CDR2 YYDKDF come from the germline V gene (reference sequence). The CDR3 has 13 residues. Between the trimmed V and J ends, which lost 3 bases and 2 bases, there was a span of 5 bases. The CDR3 is CATSRKGNQPQHF. The CDR3 nucleotides are TGTGCCACCAGCAGGAAAGGCAATCAGCCCCAGCATTTT.

V gene TRBV7-9 combines with J gene TRBJ2-7; tentative D call: TRBD2 (5 bases). Germline lookup yields CDR1 SEHNR and CDR2 FQNEAQ (reference sequence). CDR3 size: 13 residues. Trimming took off 5 bases at V and 2 bases at J, with 10 bases between the two ends. CDR3: CASSQEGPYEQYF. The CDR3 bases are TGTGCCAGCAGCCAAGAGGGTCCCTACGAGCAGTACTTC.

The table lists this clonotype with a few counts. The CDR3 region is CASSATGIQNTEAFF. The CDR3 DNA is TGTGCCAGCAGCGCGACAGGGATCCAAAACACTGAAGCTTTCTTT. The chain has TRBV12-3 or TRBV12-4 and TRBJ1-1; 7 positions match TRBD1. The length of the CDR3 is 15 residues. V shed 6 bases and J 2 bases; nucleotides not matched to a gene: 9.

This sequence joins TRBV18 and TRBJ2-2; perhaps D is TRBD1 or TRBD2 (6 bases each). V gave up 1 base and J gave up 6 bases, with 18 bases separating them. This CDR3 contains 17 residues. CDR1 and CDR2 (germline): KGHSH, LQKENI. CDR3 loop: CASSPQGGAALAGELFF. CDR3 nucleotides: TGTGCCAGCTCACCACAGGGGGGCGCGGCTCTTGCCGGGGAGCTGTTTTTT. Filled out from reference TRBV18 and TRBJ2-2, the complete variable domain reads NAGVMQNPRHLVRRRGQEARLRCSPMKGHSHVYWYRQLPEEGLKFMVYLQKENIIDESGMPKERFSAEFPKEGPSILRIQQVVRGDSAAYFCASSPQGGAALAGELFFGEGSRLTVL.

This clonotype was observed a handful of times. The chain combines TRBV15 with TRBJ2-3; possible D gene TRBD2, 6 bases. There are 14 residues in the CDR3. The ends were cut back, 4 bases at V and 5 bases at J, with 13 bases in the middle. Germline CDR1 LNHNV, CDR2 YYDKDF (reference sequence). The CDR3 here is CATSNGGGGDTQYF. CDR3 coding DNA: TGTGCCACCAGCAACGGGGGAGGTGGAGATACGCAGTATTTT.

There are a few counts of this clonotype. The chain recombines TRBV6-1 with TRBJ2-7; 7 positions agree with TRBD2. Germline CDR1 reads MNHNS; CDR2 reads SASEGT. J gave up 1 base and V 8 bases, and 8 bases lay outside the gene matches. The CDR3 is 14 amino acids. CDR3 amino acids: CASFLGGLSYEQYF. The CDR3 nucleotides read TGTGCCAGCTTTTTGGGAGGGCTTTCCTACGAGCAGTACTTC.

The chain is built from TRBV5-1 and TRBJ2-1; the D call may be TRBD1 or TRBD2 (6 bases each). CDR1 is SGHRS, CDR2 YFSETQ, per germline. The CDR3 covers 12 residues. Trimming removed 1 base from V and 8 bases from J, with 7 bases in between. In nucleotides, the CDR3 is TGCGCCAGCAGCTTGAGGGGGGATGAGCAGTTCTTC. Its translation is CASSLRGDEQFF.

By sample share, this clonotype is medium-sized. V usage is TRBV20-1 and J usage is TRBJ1-1; a weak D match, TRBD1 (5 bases). Per germline, CDR1 DFQATT and CDR2 SNEGSKA (reference sequence). The CDR3 sequence is 13 residues long. Trimming removed 6 bases at V and 1 base at J, with 12 bases between. Here the CDR3 reads CSAFRVQNTEAFF. In DNA, the CDR3 is TGCAGTGCCTTCAGGGTACAGAACACTGAAGCTTTCTTT.

This clonotype was detected only a few times. This chain uses TRBV10-1 with TRBJ1-3; 7 positions match TRBD1. Germline values: CDR1 WNHNN, CDR2 SYGVQD (reference sequence). The CDR3 consists of 18 residues. V lost 2 bases and J lost 0; bases outside the gene matches: 10. This chain's CDR3 is CASSEGIPGQLSGNTIYF. CDR3 nucleotide sequence: TGCGCCAGCAGTGAGGGGATTCCGGGACAGCTCTCTGGAAACACCATATATTTT.

Judged by abundance, this clonotype is medium-sized (0.01 to 0.1%). The chain recombines TRBV6-5 with TRBJ1-1; D call uncertain. Trimming cost V 2 bases and J 1 base, with 5 bases left between them. Germline V lookup: CDR1 MNHEY, CDR2 SVGAGI. The CDR3 loop spans 13 amino acids. The CDR3 region has the DNA TGTGCCAGCAGTTACGGCCAGAACACTGAAGCTTTCTTT. Translated: CASSYGQNTEAFF.

This clonotype was recorded a few times. The chain recombines TRBV30 with TRBJ2-3, with D possibly matching TRBD2 (6 bases). Germline loops: CDR1 GTSNPN, CDR2 SVGIG (reference sequence). This CDR3 has 14 amino acids. Trimming took off 1 base at V and 0 bases at J, with 8 bases between the two ends. The CDR3 sequence: CAWSEGLSTDTQYF. The CDR3 DNA reads as TGTGCCTGGAGTGAGGGACTTAGCACAGATACGCAGTATTTT. The variable domain in full, completed from reference TRBV30 and TRBJ2-3, reads SQTIHQWPATLVQPVGSPLSLECTVEGTSNPNLYWYRQAAGRGLQLLFYSVGIGQISSEVPQNLSASRPQDRQFILSSKKLLLSDSGFYLCAWSEGLSTDTQYFGPGTRLTVL.

The chain carries TRBV19 and TRBJ2-7; 8 bases agree with TRBD2. The junction had 6 bases not matched to a gene; V was cut back by 7 bases and J by 7 bases. Germline V gene data show CDR1 as LNHDA and CDR2 as SQIVND (reference sequence). The CDR3 extends over 12 amino acids. The CDR3 sequence: CASISGGGEQYF. DNA for the CDR3: TGTGCCAGTATTTCGGGGGGGGGTGAGCAGTACTTC.

This clonotype has more than one count but fewer than ten. This sequence joins TRBV7-2 and TRBJ1-2; 9 positions match TRBD1. Germline CDR1 SGHTA, CDR2 FQGNSA. The CDR3 loop spans 13 amino acids. Trimming cost V 5 bases and J 8 bases; bases outside gene matches: 6. CDR3 nucleotide sequence: TGTGCCAGCAGCCAACAGGGGGCGCGGGGCTACACCTTC. Residues: CASSQQGARGYTF.

In regard to this clonotype: A much larger clone differs by one base, so this may be a read error. V and J are TRBV11-3 and TRBJ1-1; D is ambiguous. CDR3 length equals 13 residues. Germline V gene sequence: CDR1 SGHNT, CDR2 YENEEA. In DNA, the CDR3 is TGTACCAGCAGCTTAGAACAGTCCACTGAAGCTTTCTTT. Amino acids: CTSSLEQSTEAFF.

This clonotype was seen more than once but under ten times. This rearrangement joins TRBV2 to TRBJ2-7, with no clear D. There are 13 residues in the CDR3. From germline, CDR1 is SNHLY and CDR2 FYNNEI. V lost 1 base, J lost 6 bases, and 10 bases lay in between. The CDR3 DNA reads as TGTGCCAGCAGTGAAGGGAGTATTGGCGAGCAGTACTTC. This gives the protein CASSEGSIGEQYF.

This clonotype is labeled as medium-sized. CDR3 sequence: CSASGLAGVTDTQYF. CDR3 in DNA: TGCAGTGCTTCGGGACTAGCGGGGGTCACAGATACGCAGTATTTT. The chain links TRBV20-1 to TRBJ2-3; 14 bases align to TRBD2. Trimming took 5 bases from V and 2 from J; bases not matched to a gene: 3. Germline assignment: CDR1 DFQATT and CDR2 SNEGSKA (reference sequence). The CDR3 totals 15 residues.

The V and J genes are TRBV6-4 and TRBJ1-4; a possible D gene is TRBD1 (5 bases). V gave up 5 bases and J gave up 8 bases, with 21 bases separating them. Germline CDR1 is MRHNA and CDR2 is SNTAGT. The CDR3 totals 16 residues. The DNA of the CDR3 is TGTGCCAGCAGTCCAACCGCGGGACTCCCGATGGAAAAACTGTTTTTT. Translation: CASSPTAGLPMEKLFF.

A few counts support this clonotype. V usage is TRBV18 and J usage is TRBJ1-2; TRBD1 might be the D (6 bases). The CDR3 spans 15 residues. Germline V gene lookup returns CDR1 KGHSH and CDR2 LQKENI. Trimming took off 0 bases at V and 0 bases at J, with 8 bases between the two ends. In DNA, the CDR3 is TGTGCCAGCTCACCACCGGACAGACCTAACTATGGCTACACCTTC. It translates to CASSPPDRPNYGYTF.

This clonotype ranks as medium-sized (0.01 to 0.1%). The rearrangement links TRBV19 to TRBJ2-2, with TRBD2 matching 7 bases. CDR1 and CDR2 (germline): LNHDA, SQIVND (reference sequence). V gave up 5 bases and J gave up 4 bases; unmatched junction bases: 4. The CDR3 covers 14 residues. Here the CDR3 reads CASSLGEGTGELFF. For the CDR3, the DNA is TGTGCCAGTAGTCTGGGGGAGGGCACCGGGGAGCTGTTTTTT. Full variable domain (outside the CDR3, taken from reference TRBV19 and TRBJ2-2): DGGITQSPKYLFRKEGQNVTLSCEQNLNHDAMYWYRQDPGQGLRLIYYSQIVNDFQKGDIAEGYSVSREKKESFPLTVTSAQKNPTAFYLCASSLGEGTGELFFGEGSRLTVL.

This clonotype is judged medium-sized. The chain combines TRBV12-3 or TRBV12-4 with TRBJ1-1; 8 bases line up with TRBD1. The CDR3 totals 13 residues. Trimming took 6 bases from V and 8 from J; bases not matched to a gene: 8. The CDR3 here is CASSQDRVQEAFF. The CDR3 region has the DNA TGTGCCAGCAGCCAGGACAGGGTCCAGGAAGCTTTCTTT.

By sample fraction, this clonotype is medium-sized (0.01 to 0.1%). The chain uses TRBV5-1 and TRBJ1-2, with 7 bases fitting TRBD1. Trimming at V came to 0 bases and at J to 7 bases, leaving 9 bases not matched to a gene. The CDR3 has 15 amino acids. The germline CDR1 and CDR2 sequences are SGHRS and YFSETQ. CDR3 nucleotides: TGCGCCAGCAGCTTGGGCGACAGGGCGGGGGCTGGCTACACCTTC. Translating gives CASSLGDRAGAGYTF.

By its share, this clonotype is medium-sized. This chain uses TRBV19 with TRBJ1-5; D not certain. The CDR3 totals 14 residues. CDR1 and CDR2 from the germline V gene are LNHDA and SQIVND (reference sequence). V lost 4 bases, J lost 4 bases, and 11 bases lay in between. The DNA of the CDR3 is TGTGCCAGTAGTACCCCGGCCTTTAATCAGCCCCAGCATTTT. This encodes CASSTPAFNQPQHF.

The chain is built from TRBV19 and TRBJ2-3; 10 bases agree with TRBD2. Germline V gives CDR1 LNHDA, CDR2 SQIVND (reference sequence). Trimming at V came to 5 bases and at J to 0 bases, leaving 14 bases not matched to a gene. The CDR3 consists of 19 residues. The CDR3 sequence is CASSARPLAGVLSTDTQYF. For the CDR3, the DNA is TGTGCCAGTAGTGCCCGCCCGCTAGCGGGGGTCCTTAGCACAGATACGCAGTATTTT.